This section outlines one TCR beta chain sequence together with its context. This entry belongs to a study of blood T cell repertoires in COVID-19. Original handling: From reference gene primer amplification, estimates of nucleated cell counts were derived. Profiling relied on immunoSEQ multiplex PCR, and the TCRdb table lists in-frame clones only, not all of them. The V and J calls and the clone size are those of that table, but D and trimming were determined from the DNA. Of about 160,000 clones in the sample, around 84% were seen once. Recovery meant two consecutive negative NP/OP PCR tests, professional clearance, or resolved symptoms. The V gene's germline CDR1 is SEHNR and CDR2 FQNEAQ (reference sequence). Trimming stripped 2 bases from V and 2 bases from J, with 11 bases between. The CDR3 consists of 15 residues.

This sequence joins TRBV7-9 and TRBJ2-3; tentatively, D is TRBD2 (6 bases). The sequenced sample was PBMCs or T cells enriched from blood (not recorded which). This TCR was sampled from a woman aged 45-65 years who had recovered from COVID-19. In nucleotides, the CDR3 is TGTGCCAGCAGCTTAACGGCGGGACCCACAGATACGCAGTATTTT. This codes for CASSLTAGPTDTQYF.